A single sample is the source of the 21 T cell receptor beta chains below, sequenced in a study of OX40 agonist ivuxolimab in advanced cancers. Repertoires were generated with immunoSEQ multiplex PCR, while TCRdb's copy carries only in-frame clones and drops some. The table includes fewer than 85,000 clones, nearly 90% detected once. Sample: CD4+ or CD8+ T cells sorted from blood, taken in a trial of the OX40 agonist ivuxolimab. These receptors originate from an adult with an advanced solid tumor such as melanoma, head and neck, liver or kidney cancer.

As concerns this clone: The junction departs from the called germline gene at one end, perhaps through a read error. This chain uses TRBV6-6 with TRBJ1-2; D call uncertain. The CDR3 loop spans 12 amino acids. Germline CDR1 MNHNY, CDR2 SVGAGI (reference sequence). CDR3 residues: CTSSPSNDGYTF. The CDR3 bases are TGTACCAGCAGCCCCTCCAACGATGGCTACACCTTC.

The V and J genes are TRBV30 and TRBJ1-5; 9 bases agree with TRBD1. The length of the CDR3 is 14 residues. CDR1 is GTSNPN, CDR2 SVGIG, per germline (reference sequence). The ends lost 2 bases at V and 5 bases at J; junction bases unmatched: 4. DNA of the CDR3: TGTGCCTGGAGTCGGGACAGGGTTGATCAGCCCCAGCATTTT. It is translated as CAWSRDRVDQPQHF.

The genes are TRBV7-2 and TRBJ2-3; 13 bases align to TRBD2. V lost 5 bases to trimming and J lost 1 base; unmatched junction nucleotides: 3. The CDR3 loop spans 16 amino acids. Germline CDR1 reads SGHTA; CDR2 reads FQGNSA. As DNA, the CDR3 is TGTGCCAGCAGCATCGGACTAGCGGGGGGCACAGATACGCAGTATTTT. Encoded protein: CASSIGLAGGTDTQYF. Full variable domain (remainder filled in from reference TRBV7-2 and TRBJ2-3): GAGVSQSPSNKVTEKGKDVELRCDPISGHTALYWYRQSLGQGLEFLIYFQGNSAPDKSGLPSDRFSAERTGGSVSTLTIQRTQQEDSAVYLCASSIGLAGGTDTQYFGPGTRLTVL.

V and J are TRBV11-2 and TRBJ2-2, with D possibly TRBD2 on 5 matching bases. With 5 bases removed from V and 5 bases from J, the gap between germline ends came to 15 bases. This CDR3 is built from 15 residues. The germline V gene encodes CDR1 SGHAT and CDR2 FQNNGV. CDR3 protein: CASSRRRAGTGELFF. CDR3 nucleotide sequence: TGTGCCAGCAGCCGAAGACGGGCGGGTACCGGGGAGCTGTTTTTT.

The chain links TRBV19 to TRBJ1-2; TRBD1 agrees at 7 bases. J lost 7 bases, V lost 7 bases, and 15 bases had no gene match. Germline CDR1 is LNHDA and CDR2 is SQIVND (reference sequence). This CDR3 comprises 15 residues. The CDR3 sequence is CASTPQRGGLSGYTF. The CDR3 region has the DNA TGTGCCAGTACCCCGCAAAGAGGGGGCCTTAGTGGCTACACCTTC.

CDR3: CASWGPADQPQHF. DNA for the CDR3: TGTGCCAGTTGGGGGCCCGCGGATCAGCCCCAGCATTTT. The V call is TRBV28, the J call TRBJ1-5; the D gene is possibly TRBD1 (6 bases). This CDR3 is 13 amino acids long. V was shortened by 9 bases and J by 5 bases, with 14 bases between the two germline ends. Germline V gives CDR1 MDHEN, CDR2 SYDVKM. Combining the CDR3 with reference TRBV28 and TRBJ1-5 gives the whole variable domain DVKVTQSSRYLVKRTGEKVFLECVQDMDHENMFWYRQDPGLGLRLIYFSYDVKMKEKGDIPEGYSVSREKKERFSLILESASTNQTSMYLCASWGPADQPQHFGDGTRLSIL.

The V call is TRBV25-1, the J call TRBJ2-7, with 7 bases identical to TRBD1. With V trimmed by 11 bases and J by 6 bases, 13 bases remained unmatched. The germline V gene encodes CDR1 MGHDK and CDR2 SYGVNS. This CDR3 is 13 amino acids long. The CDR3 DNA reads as TGTGCCGGAGAAGACAGGGTCAGCGGCGAGCAGTACTTC. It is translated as CAGEDRVSGEQYF.

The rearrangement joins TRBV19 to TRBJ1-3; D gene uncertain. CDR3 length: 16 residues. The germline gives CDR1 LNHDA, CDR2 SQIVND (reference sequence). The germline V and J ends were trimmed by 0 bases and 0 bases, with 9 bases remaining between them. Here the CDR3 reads CASSIEQLRSGNTIYF. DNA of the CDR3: TGTGCCAGTAGTATAGAACAGCTACGCTCTGGAAACACCATATATTTT.

In nucleotides, the CDR3 is TGCGCCAGCAGCTTGTCTCCTGGGGAGACCCAGTACTTC. Translated: CASSLSPGETQYF. The gene calls are TRBV5-1 and TRBJ2-5; no clear D gene. This CDR3 spans 13 amino acids. Germline CDR1 and CDR2: SGHRS and YFSETQ. The V gene lost 1 base and the J gene lost 5 bases, with 9 bases spanning the gap.

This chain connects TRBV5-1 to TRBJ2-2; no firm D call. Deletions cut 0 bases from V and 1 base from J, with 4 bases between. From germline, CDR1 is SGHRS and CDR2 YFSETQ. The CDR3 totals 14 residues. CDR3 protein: CASSLAVNTGELFF. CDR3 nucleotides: TGCGCCAGCAGCTTGGCGGTGAACACCGGGGAGCTGTTTTTT.

The CDR3 coding sequence is TGTGCCAGCAGCTTGGTTGCAGCGTACACCTACAATGAGCAGTTCTTC. Its translation is CASSLVAAYTYNEQFF. The J gene is TRBJ2-1, the V gene TRBV5-6; D remains ambiguous. The CDR3 spans 16 residues. Looked up from germline, CDR1 is SGHDT and CDR2 is YYEEEE. V was clipped by 0 bases and J by 2 bases, with 12 bases between them. The entire variable domain, with the rest obtained from reference TRBV5-6 and TRBJ2-1, is as follows: DAGVTQSPTHLIKTRGQQVTLRCSPKSGHDTVSWYQQALGQGPQFIFQYYEEEERQRGNFPDRFSGHQFPNYSSELNVNALLLGDSALYLCASSLVAAYTYNEQFFGPGTRLTVL.

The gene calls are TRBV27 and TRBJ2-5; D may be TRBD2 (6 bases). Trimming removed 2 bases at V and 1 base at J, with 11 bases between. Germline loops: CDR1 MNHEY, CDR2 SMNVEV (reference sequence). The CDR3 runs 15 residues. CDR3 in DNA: TGTGCCAGCAGTTTAAAACGGGGGTTCCAAGAGACCCAGTACTTC. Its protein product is CASSLKRGFQETQYF.

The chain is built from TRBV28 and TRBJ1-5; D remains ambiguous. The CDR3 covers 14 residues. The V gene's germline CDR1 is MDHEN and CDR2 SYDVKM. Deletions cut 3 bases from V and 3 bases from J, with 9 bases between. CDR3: CASSFASYNQPQHF. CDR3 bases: TGTGCCAGCAGTTTCGCGAGCTACAATCAGCCCCAGCATTTT.

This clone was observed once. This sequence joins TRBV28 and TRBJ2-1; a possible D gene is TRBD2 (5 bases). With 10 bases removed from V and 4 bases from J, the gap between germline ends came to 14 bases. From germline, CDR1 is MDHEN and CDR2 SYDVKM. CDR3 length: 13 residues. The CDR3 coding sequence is TGTGCCACGCGGACGGGGATTTACAATGAGCAGTTCTTC. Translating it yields CATRTGIYNEQFF.

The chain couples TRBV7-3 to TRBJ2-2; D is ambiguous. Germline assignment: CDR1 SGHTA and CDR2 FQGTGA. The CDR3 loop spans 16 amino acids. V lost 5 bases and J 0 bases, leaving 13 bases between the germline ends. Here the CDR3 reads CASSINTAANTGELFF. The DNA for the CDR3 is TGTGCCAGCAGCATAAACACAGCCGCGAACACCGGGGAGCTGTTTTTT.

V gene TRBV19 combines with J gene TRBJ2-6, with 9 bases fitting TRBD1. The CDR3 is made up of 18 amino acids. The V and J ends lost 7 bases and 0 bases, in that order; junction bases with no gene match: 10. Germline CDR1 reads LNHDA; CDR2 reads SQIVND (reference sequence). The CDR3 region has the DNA TGTGCCAGTAAGCGTACAGGACAGGGGAGCTCTGGGGCCAACGTCCTGACTTTC. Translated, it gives CASKRTGQGSSGANVLTF.

Here the CDR3 DNA reads TGTGCCAGCAGCAAAGTGGCCAGCCGGGGGACGGACACCATATATTTT. Translated, it gives CASSKVASRGTDTIYF. This sequence joins TRBV21-1 and TRBJ1-3. TRBV21-1 corresponds to a pseudogene. The CDR3 is 16 residues long.

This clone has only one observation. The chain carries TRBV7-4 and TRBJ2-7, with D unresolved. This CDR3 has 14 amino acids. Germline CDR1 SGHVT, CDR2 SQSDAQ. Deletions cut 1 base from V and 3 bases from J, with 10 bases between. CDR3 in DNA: TGTGCCAGCAGCTTAGAGTCGCGGTACTACGAGCAGTACTTC. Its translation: CASSLESRYYEQYF.

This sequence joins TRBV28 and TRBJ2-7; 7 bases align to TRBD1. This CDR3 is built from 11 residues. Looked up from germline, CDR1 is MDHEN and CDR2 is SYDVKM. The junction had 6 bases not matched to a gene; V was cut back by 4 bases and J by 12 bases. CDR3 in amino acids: CASSYRGMWYF. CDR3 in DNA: TGTGCCAGCAGTTACAGGGGAATGTGGTACTTC.

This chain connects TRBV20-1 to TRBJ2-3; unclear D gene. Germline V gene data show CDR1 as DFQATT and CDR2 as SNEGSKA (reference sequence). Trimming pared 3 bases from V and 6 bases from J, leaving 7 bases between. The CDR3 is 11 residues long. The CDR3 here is CSASRRDTQYF. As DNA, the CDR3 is TGCAGTGCTAGTCGCAGGGATACGCAGTATTTT.

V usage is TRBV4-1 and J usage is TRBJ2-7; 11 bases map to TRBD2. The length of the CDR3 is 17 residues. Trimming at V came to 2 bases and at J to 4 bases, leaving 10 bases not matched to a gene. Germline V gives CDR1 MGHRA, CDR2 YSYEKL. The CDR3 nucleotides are TGCGCCAGCAGCCAATTCAAGCTAGCGGGGGGACCTTACGAGCAGTACTTC. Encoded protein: CASSQFKLAGGPYEQYF.